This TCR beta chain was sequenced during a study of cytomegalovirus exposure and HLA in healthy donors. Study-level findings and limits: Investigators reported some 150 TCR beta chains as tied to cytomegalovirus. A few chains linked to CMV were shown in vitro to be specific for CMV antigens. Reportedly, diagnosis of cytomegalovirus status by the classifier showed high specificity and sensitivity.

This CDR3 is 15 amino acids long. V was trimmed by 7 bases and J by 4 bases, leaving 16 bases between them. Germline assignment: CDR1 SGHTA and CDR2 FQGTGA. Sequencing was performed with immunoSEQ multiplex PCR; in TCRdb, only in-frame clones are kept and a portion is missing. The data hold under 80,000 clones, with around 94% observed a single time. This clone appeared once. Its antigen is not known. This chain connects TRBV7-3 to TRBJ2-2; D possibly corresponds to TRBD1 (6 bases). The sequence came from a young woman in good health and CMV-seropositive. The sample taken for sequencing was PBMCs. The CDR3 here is CASTVNRVGTGELFF. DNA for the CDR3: TGTGCCAGCACGGTCAACAGGGTGGGCACCGGGGAGCTGTTTTTT.